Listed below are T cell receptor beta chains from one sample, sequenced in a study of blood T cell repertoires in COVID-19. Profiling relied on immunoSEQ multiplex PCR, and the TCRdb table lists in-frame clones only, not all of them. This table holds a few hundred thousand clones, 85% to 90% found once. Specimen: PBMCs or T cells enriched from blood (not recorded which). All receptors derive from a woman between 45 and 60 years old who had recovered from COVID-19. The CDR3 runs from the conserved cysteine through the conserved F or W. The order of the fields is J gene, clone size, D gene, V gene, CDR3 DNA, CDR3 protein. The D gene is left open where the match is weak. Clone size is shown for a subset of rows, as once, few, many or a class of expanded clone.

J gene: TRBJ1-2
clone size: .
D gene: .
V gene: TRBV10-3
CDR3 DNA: TGTGCCATCAGTGATAGACAAGACTATGGCTACACCTTC
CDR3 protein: CAISDRQDYGYTF

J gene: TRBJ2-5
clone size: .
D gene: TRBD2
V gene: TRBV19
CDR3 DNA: TGTGCCAGCAAGAGGGCGGGAGGCTTCCAAGAGACCCAGTACTTC
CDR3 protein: CASKRAGGFQETQYF

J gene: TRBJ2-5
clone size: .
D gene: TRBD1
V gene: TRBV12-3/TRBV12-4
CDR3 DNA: TGTGCCAGCAGATTAGGGGGCGAGACCCAGTACTTC
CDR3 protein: CASRLGGETQYF

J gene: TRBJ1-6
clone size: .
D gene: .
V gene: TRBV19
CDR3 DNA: TGTGCCAGTAGTATGGCCTATTCACCCCTCCACTTT
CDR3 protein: CASSMAYSPLHF

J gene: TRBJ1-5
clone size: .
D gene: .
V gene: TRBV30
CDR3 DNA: TGTGCCGCAGGCGCAGGGGGCAATCAGCCCCAGCATTTT
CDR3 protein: CAAGAGGNQPQHF

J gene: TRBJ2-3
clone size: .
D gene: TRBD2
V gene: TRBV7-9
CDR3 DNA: TGTGCCAGCAGCCTTAGCGGGTCGCTGGGGGATACGCAGTATTTT
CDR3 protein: CASSLSGSLGDTQYF

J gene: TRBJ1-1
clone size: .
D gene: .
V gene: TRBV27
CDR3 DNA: TGTGCCAGCAGTTTAGTCAGGAACACTGAAGCTTTCTTT
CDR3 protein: CASSLVRNTEAFF

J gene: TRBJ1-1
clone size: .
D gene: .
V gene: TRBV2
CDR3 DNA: TGTGCCAGCAGTGAAAGTGGGGGGGTGACTGAAGCTTTCTTT
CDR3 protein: CASSESGGVTEAFF

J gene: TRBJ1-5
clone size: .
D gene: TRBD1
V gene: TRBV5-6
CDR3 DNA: TGTGCCAGCAGCTCAGGACAGGGAAATCAGCCCCAGCATTTT
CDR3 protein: CASSSGQGNQPQHF

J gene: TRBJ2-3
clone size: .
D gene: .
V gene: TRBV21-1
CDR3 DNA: TGTGCCAGCAGCAAGACACAGGGGTGGAGTTCCACAGATACGCAGTATTTT
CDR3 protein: CASSKTQGWSSTDTQYF

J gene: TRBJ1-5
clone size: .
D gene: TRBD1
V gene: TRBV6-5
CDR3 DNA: TGTGCCAGCAAGGCGACAGGGGATCATCAGCCCCAGCATTTT
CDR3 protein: CASKATGDHQPQHF

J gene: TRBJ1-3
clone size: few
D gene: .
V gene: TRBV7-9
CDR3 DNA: TGTGCCAGCAGTATCCGTGCTGGAAACACCATATATTTT
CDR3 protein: CASSIRAGNTIYF

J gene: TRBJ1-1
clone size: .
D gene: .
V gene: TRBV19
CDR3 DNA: TGTGCCAGTAGTATTGGGGGGGACGAAGCTTTCTTT
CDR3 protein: CASSIGGDEAFF

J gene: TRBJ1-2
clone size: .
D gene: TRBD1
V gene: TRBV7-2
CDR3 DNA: TGTGCCAGCAGCTTAGCGCTAGGGGACAGGGGGTTTGGCTACACCTTC
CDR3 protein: CASSLALGDRGFGYTF

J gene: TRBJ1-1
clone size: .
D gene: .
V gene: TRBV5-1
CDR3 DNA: TGCGCCAGCAGCTTGGACCCATCCGGGATGAACACTGAAGCTTTCTTT
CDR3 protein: CASSLDPSGMNTEAFF

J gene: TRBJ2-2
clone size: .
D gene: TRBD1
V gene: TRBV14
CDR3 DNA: TGTGCCAGCAGCCCCTGGGGACAGTTCTCTCCCATGGAGCTGTTTTTT
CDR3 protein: CASSPWGQFSPMELFF

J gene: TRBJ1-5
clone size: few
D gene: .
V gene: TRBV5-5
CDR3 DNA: TGTGCCAGCAGCTTGAGTCAGTACCTGCCCCAGCATTTT
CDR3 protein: CASSLSQYLPQHF

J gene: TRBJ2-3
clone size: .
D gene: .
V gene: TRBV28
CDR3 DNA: TGTGCCAGCAGTTGGCCCTCGGCGGAAAGCACAGATACGCAGTATTTT
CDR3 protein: CASSWPSAESTDTQYF

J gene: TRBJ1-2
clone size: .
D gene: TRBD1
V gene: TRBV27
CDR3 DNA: TGTGCCAGCAGGCAAGACAGGGGCCATGGCTACACCTTC
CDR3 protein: CASRQDRGHGYTF

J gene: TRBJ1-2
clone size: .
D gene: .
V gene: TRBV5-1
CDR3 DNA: TGCGCCAGCACCAGGGACGGAGGGGCGCCCTATGGCTACACCTTC
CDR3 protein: CASTRDGGAPYGYTF

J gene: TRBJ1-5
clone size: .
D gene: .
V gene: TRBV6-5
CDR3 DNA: TGTGCCAGCACCGAGTCGGGGTCCAATCAGCCCCAGCATTTT
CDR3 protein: CASTESGSNQPQHF

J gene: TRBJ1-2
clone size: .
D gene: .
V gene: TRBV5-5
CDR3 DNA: TGTGCCAGCATGGAGGGAATAGCTAACTATGGCTACACCTTC
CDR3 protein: CASMEGIANYGYTF

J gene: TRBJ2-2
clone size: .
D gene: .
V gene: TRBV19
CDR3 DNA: TGTGCCAGTAGTAAGCAGGCCGGGGAGCTGTTTTTT
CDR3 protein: CASSKQAGELFF

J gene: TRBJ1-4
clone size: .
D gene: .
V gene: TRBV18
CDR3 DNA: TGTGCCAGCTCACCACCGGGTGCGGAGTTCGGGGGGAAACTGTTTTTT
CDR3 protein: CASSPPGAEFGGKLFF

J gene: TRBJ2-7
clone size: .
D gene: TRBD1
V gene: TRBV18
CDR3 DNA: TGTGCCAGCTCTCTACGACAGGGGGAAGACGAGCAGTACTTC
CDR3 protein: CASSLRQGEDEQYF

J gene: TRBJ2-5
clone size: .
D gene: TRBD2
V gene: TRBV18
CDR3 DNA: TGTGCCAGCTCACCGTTAGCGGGGGGCCCCCAAGAGACCCAGTACTTC
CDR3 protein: CASSPLAGGPQETQYF

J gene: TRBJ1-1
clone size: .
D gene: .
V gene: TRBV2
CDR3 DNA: TGTGCCAGCAGTGCCAGCGACTTCCCGGCTGAAGCTTTCTTT
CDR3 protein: CASSASDFPAEAFF

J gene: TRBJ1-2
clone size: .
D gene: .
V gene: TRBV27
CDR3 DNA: TGTGCCAGCAGTGGAATCGGGATCTATGGCTACACCTTC
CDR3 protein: CASSGIGIYGYTF

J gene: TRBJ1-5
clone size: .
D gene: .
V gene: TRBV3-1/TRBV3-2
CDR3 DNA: TGTGCCAGCAGCCCAAGTGAGACAAGAAGCAATCAGCCCCAGCATTTT
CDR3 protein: CASSPSETRSNQPQHF

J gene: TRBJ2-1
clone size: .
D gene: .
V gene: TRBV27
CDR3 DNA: TGTGCCAGCAGTACAACTAGCATTCTCGATGAGCAGTTCTTC
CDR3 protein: CASSTTSILDEQFF

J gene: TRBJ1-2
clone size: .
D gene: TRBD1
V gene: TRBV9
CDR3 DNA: TGTGCCAGCAGCGTAGCACAGGGGGTATTTGGCTACACCTTC
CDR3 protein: CASSVAQGVFGYTF

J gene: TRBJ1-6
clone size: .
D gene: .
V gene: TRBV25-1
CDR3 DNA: TGTGCCAGCAGTGAGGCCGTTAATTCACCCCTCCACTTT
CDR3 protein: CASSEAVNSPLHF

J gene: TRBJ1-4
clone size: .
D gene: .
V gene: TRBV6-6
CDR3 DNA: TGTGCCAGCAGTTACTCGATAGAGACTAGAGAAAAACTGTTTTTT
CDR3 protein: CASSYSIETREKLFF

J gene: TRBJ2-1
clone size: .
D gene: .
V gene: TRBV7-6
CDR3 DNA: TGTGCCAGCAGCTTATGGGGGGAACGGCGCAATGAGCAGTTCTTC
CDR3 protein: CASSLWGERRNEQFF

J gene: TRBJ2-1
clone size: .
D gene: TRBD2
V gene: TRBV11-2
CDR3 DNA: TGTGCCAGCAGCTGGAGCGGGGGCGCCTCCTACAATGAGCAGTTCTTC
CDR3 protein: CASSWSGGASYNEQFF

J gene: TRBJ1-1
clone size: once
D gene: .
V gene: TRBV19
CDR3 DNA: TGTGCCAGTAGTAGGCGGAATTCGAACACTGAAGCTTTCTTT
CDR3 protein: CASSRRNSNTEAFF

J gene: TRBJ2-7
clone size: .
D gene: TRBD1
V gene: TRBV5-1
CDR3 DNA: TGCGCCAGCAGATCGGGACAGGCCAGCTCCTACGAGCAGTACTTC
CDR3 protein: CASRSGQASSYEQYF

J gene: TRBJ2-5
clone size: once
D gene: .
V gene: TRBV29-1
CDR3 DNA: TGCAGCATTAGTAACGGGGGGCGTCGGGAGACCCAGTACTTC
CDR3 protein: CSISNGGRRETQYF

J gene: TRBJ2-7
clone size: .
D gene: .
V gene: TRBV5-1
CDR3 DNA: TGCGCCAGCAGCACGGACAGTCACCCTCGGCAGTACTTC
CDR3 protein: CASSTDSHPRQYF